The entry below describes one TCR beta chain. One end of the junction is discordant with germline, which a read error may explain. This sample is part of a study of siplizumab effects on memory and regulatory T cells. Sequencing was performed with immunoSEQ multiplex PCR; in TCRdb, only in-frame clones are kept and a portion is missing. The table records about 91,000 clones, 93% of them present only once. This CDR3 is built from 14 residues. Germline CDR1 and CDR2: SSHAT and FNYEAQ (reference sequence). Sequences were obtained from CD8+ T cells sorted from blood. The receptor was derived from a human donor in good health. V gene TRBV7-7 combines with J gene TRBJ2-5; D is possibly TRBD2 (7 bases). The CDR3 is CASSLGGDRETQYF. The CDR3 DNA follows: TGTGCTAGCAGCTTAGGGGGGGACCGGGAGACCCAGTACTTC.